The source of this T cell receptor beta chain is a study of T cells after yellow fever vaccination. At the level of the study: The SMART-Seq v4 Ultra Low Input method served to prepare the low-cell-number fractions.

TCRdb itself ran the 5' RACE reads through MiXCR, one entry per CDR3 protein. The table records hundreds of thousands of distinct CDR3 sequences, around 20% of them present only once. In regard to this clonotype: What it binds is not known. A much larger clone differs by one base, so this may be a read error.

Regarding the study as a whole: Clonotype sharing between CD4 and CD8 compartments was small. In FACS-sorted repertoires, abundant clonotypes from the bulk population could appear as contaminants. Clones from primary vaccination mostly reappeared after the booster (96% CD4, approximately 86% CD8).

This TCR derives from a man between 18 and 29 years old who received the YFV17D yellow fever vaccine. This sample comprised PBMCs, obtained before the yellow fever booster vaccination.

The CDR3 bases are TGTGCCAGCAGCTTAAGGTCATTCAACCTGACGGGGGGGCCCGTACAACAAGAGACCCAGTACTTC. Its protein product is CASSLRSFNLTGGPVQQETQYF. The chain employs TRBV11-2 and TRBJ2-5, with TRBD2 identical over 8 bases. V was pared by 2 bases and J by 2 bases, with 25 bases of the junction left unmatched. The CDR3 has 22 residues. Germline values: CDR1 SGHAT, CDR2 FQNNGV.